This is a list of T cell receptor beta chains from one sample in a study of post-analysis software for immune sequencing data. TCRdb itself ran the PCR reads through MiXCR, one entry per CDR3 protein. The data show fewer than 850,000 distinct CDR3 sequences, 35% to 55% seen once. Specimen: blood. These receptors were obtained from a girl between 10 and 17 years old with multiple sclerosis. Both conserved end residues are part of each CDR3. The order of the fields is D gene, J gene, clone size, V gene, CDR3 protein, CDR3 DNA. D genes are given only for firm matches. Rows may omit the clone size; those that give it use once, few, many or a size class.

>-|TRBJ2-1|-|TRBV15
CATSRDGGFEQFF
TGTGCCACCAGCAGAGACGGCGGGTTTGAGCAGTTCTTC
>-|TRBJ1-2|-|TRBV20-1
CSPGYYTF
TGCAGTCCCGGTTACTACACCTTC
>TRBD1|TRBJ2-3|-|TRBV20-1
CSAPRQGGSDTQYF
TGCAGTGCTCCTCGACAGGGCGGTTCGGATACGCAGTATTTT
>-|TRBJ2-7|-|TRBV20-1
CSARVGEFYEQYF
TGCAGTGCTAGAGTCGGGGAATTCTACGAGCAGTACTTC
>TRBD2|TRBJ2-5|-|TRBV29-1
CSVEGLAGGAETQYF
TGCAGCGTTGAGGGGCTAGCGGGAGGCGCAGAGACCCAGTACTTC
>-|TRBJ2-1|once|TRBV15
CATSRESNEQFF
TGTGCCACCAGCAGAGAGAGCAATGAGCAGTTCTTC
>TRBD2|TRBJ2-1|-|TRBV24-1
CATSGRTSGYNEQFF
TGTGCCACCAGTGGCCGGACTAGCGGGTACAATGAGCAGTTCTTC
>-|TRBJ2-1|-|TRBV10-3
CAGRDQGNEQFF
TGTGCCGGCAGGGATCAGGGAAATGAGCAGTTCTTC
>-|TRBJ2-3|-|TRBV11-2
CASSLEKDSGDTQYF
TGTGCCAGCAGCTTAGAAAAAGATTCTGGGGATACGCAGTATTTT
>-|TRBJ2-7|-|TRBV7-9
CASSFAQGNSYEQYF
TGTGCCAGCAGCTTCGCCCAGGGGAACTCCTACGAGCAGTACTTC
>TRBD2|TRBJ2-3|-|TRBV4-3
CASSQDPGLATDTQYF
TGCGCCAGCAGCCAAGATCCGGGACTAGCTACAGATACGCAGTATTTT
>-|TRBJ2-4|few|TRBV20-1
CSAGRGRDRARLLAKNIQYF
TGCAGTGCCGGGAGGGGGAGGGACAGGGCGAGACTCCTAGCCAAAAACATTCAGTACTTC
>TRBD1|TRBJ2-3|few|TRBV27
CASRPGQGIWASTDTQYF
TGTGCCAGCAGACCGGGACAGGGCATCTGGGCTAGCACAGATACGCAGTATTTT
>-|TRBJ2-3|-|TRBV20-1
CSANRGRAPTDTQYF
TGCAGTGCTAACAGGGGGAGGGCCCCAACAGATACGCAGTATTTT
>-|TRBJ2-1|-|TRBV30
CAWSAPGGMAYNEQFF
TGTGCCTGGAGTGCCCCAGGCGGGATGGCCTACAATGAGCAGTTCTTC
>-|TRBJ2-7|few|TRBV20-1
CSARGTPGDVDEQYF
TGCAGTGCTAGGGGGACTCCGGGGGACGTTGACGAGCAGTACTTC
>TRBD2|TRBJ2-1|few|TRBV20-1
CSARAASGTLRGNEQFF
TGCAGTGCTAGGGCGGCTAGCGGGACTTTAAGGGGCAATGAGCAGTTCTTC
>TRBD2|TRBJ2-1|-|TRBV24-1
CATSGLAANNEQFF
TGTGCCACCAGTGGGCTAGCGGCAAACAATGAGCAGTTCTTC
>-|TRBJ1-2|-|TRBV12-3/TRBV12-4
CASSLRETFNYGYTF
TGTGCCAGCAGTCTACGGGAGACTTTTAACTATGGCTACACCTTC
>-|TRBJ2-4|-|TRBV7-9
CASSPRQANIQYF
TGTGCCAGCAGCCCTCGGCAGGCGAACATTCAGTACTTC
>-|TRBJ2-1|-|TRBV12-3/TRBV12-4
CASTLQAYNEQFF
TGTGCCAGCACCTTACAAGCATACAATGAGCAGTTCTTC
>TRBD2|TRBJ2-1|few|TRBV7-8
CASSPFTGGLYNEQFF
TGTGCCAGCAGCCCCTTCACGGGAGGCCTCTACAATGAGCAGTTCTTC
>TRBD1|TRBJ1-5|-|TRBV3-1
CASNGWGGGQAPNQPQHF
TGTGCCAGCAATGGTTGGGGCGGCGGACAGGCCCCAAATCAGCCCCAGCATTTT
>TRBD1|TRBJ2-7|-|TRBV7-9
CASSAGTGVNYEQYF
TGTGCCAGCAGCGCCGGGACAGGGGTGAACTACGAGCAGTACTTC
>TRBD2|TRBJ2-7|-|TRBV20-1
CSAKGLATYEQYF
TGCAGTGCCAAGGGACTAGCCACCTACGAGCAGTACTTC
>TRBD1|TRBJ1-1|many|TRBV5-1
CASSHGQGAGNTEAFF
TGCGCCAGCAGCCACGGACAGGGGGCAGGGAACACTGAAGCTTTCTTT
>-|TRBJ2-3|few|TRBV10-3
CAISDGAATTDTQYF
TGTGCCATCAGTGACGGGGCAGCCACCACAGATACGCAGTATTTT
>-|TRBJ2-3|few|TRBV10-3
CAISAELKTDTQYF
TGTGCCATCTCCGCGGAGTTGAAGACAGATACGCAGTATTTT
>-|TRBJ2-1|-|TRBV7-6
CASSPQGPQDYNEQFF
TGTGCCAGCAGCCCGCAGGGTCCACAAGATTACAATGAGCAGTTCTTC
>-|TRBJ2-5|-|TRBV6-2/TRBV6-3
CATHQETQYF
TGTGCCACCCACCAAGAGACCCAGTACTTC
>-|TRBJ1-5|-|TRBV24-1
CATSEKSNQPQHF
TGTGCCACCAGTGAGAAGAGCAATCAGCCCCAGCATTTT
>-|TRBJ2-1|few|TRBV7-6
CASSLEPPGAAAWGEQFF
TGTGCCAGCAGCTTAGAACCACCCGGAGCGGCCGCGTGGGGGGAGCAGTTCTTC
>-|TRBJ2-7|-|TRBV20-1
CSHSDGGEQYF
TGCAGTCACTCGGACGGAGGCGAGCAGTACTTC
>-|TRBJ2-1|-|TRBV12-3/TRBV12-4
CASSLIGYNEQFF
TGTGCCAGCAGTTTAATTGGATACAATGAGCAGTTCTTC
>-|TRBJ1-2|few|TRBV20-1
CSAPDGYGYTF
TGCAGTGCGCCGGACGGCTATGGCTACACCTTC
>TRBD2|TRBJ2-2|-|TRBV12-3/TRBV12-4
CASRILAGSGELFF
TGTGCCAGCAGAATCCTAGCGGGATCCGGGGAGCTGTTTTTT
>-|TRBJ1-2|-|TRBV4-3
CASSQEAADFAYGYTF
TGCGCCAGCAGCCAAGAGGCAGCAGACTTCGCCTATGGCTACACCTTC
>-|TRBJ2-7|-|TRBV6-1
CASSDGVRSYEQYF
TGTGCCAGCAGTGACGGAGTCAGGAGCTACGAGCAGTACTTC
>-|TRBJ2-5|-|TRBV6-5
CASSYRTSRGETQYF
TGTGCCAGCAGTTACCGCACTAGCCGGGGGGAGACCCAGTACTTC
>-|TRBJ2-2|-|TRBV29-1
CSAQAADYTGELFF
TGCAGCGCCCAGGCGGCGGATTACACCGGGGAGCTGTTTTTT
>-|TRBJ2-1|few|TRBV15
CATSSMSGNLGSYNEQFF
TGTGCCACCAGCAGTATGTCGGGGAACCTTGGCTCCTACAATGAGCAGTTCTTC
>-|TRBJ1-2|-|TRBV20-1
CSARDGQGGYTF
TGCAGTGCTAGAGATGGCCAGGGGGGCTACACCTTC
>-|TRBJ1-2|once|TRBV5-1
CASSQAPQPLYGYTF
TGCGCCAGCAGCCAAGCTCCTCAGCCCCTCTATGGCTACACCTTT
>TRBD1|TRBJ2-5|-|TRBV5-1
CASSLQGAEAQETQYF
TGCGCCAGCAGCTTACAGGGGGCAGAGGCACAGGAGACCCAGTACTTC
>TRBD1|TRBJ1-1|-|TRBV5-1
CASSPLGTGGTEAFF
TGCGCCAGCAGCCCTCTAGGCACAGGGGGCACTGAAGCTTTCTTT
>TRBD1|TRBJ1-2|-|TRBV6-6
CASSSKTGDYGYTF
TGTGCCAGCAGTTCCAAGACAGGGGACTATGGCTACACCTTC
>-|TRBJ2-7|-|TRBV29-1
CSVDSEGYEQYF
TGCAGCGTTGATAGCGAGGGGTACGAGCAGTACTTC
>-|TRBJ1-2|-|TRBV6-1
CASGPTERGYGYTF
TGTGCCAGCGGGCCAACCGAAAGGGGCTATGGCTACACCTTC
>TRBD1|TRBJ2-3|few|TRBV15
CATNRDRVTDTQYF
TGTGCCACCAACCGGGACAGGGTCACAGATACGCAGTATTTT
>-|TRBJ1-1|-|TRBV7-9
CASSLTRQMNTEAFF
TGTGCCAGCAGCTTAACCCGACAGATGAACACTGAAGCTTTCTTT
>TRBD1|TRBJ2-4|once|TRBV12-3/TRBV12-4
CASSQGVLGALAKNIQYF
TGTGCCAGCAGCCAGGGGGTACTAGGTGCCCTAGCCAAAAACATTCAGTACTTC
>-|TRBJ2-5|once|TRBV20-1
CSAGEGPRRETQYF
TGCAGTGCTGGCGAGGGCCCAAGGAGAGAGACCCAGTACTTC
>-|TRBJ1-2|-|TRBV20-1
CRASMVGGYTF
TGCAGGGCCTCAATGGTAGGAGGCTACACCTTC